Sequencing of this T cell receptor (beta chain) was carried out in a study of OX40 agonist ivuxolimab in advanced cancers. Overall study context: Ivuxolimab, which is an agonistic anti-OX40 (CD134) antibody, was administered to the patients.

Notes on this clone: Its matching antigen is unknown.

J was trimmed by 5 bases and V by 5 bases; bases with no gene match: 8. CDR3 size: 16 residues. Looked up from germline, CDR1 is SGHNT and CDR2 is YENEEA. General study findings and limits: Undetermined was the antigen specificity of the expanded peripheral T cells. Among the nonresponders, some also had low normalized T-cell clonal expansion. CD8+ T cells showed, on average, more clonal expansion than CD4+ cells.

Some clones are missing from TCRdb's copy, which holds only in-frame ones; the method was immunoSEQ multiplex PCR. The table has about 80,000 clones, roughly 90% seen once. This clonotype was obtained from an adult with an advanced solid tumor such as melanoma, head and neck, liver or kidney cancer. The chain couples TRBV11-3 to TRBJ2-3; 12 positions match TRBD1. This sample comprised CD4+ or CD8+ T cells sorted from blood, obtained in a trial of the OX40 agonist ivuxolimab. The DNA for the CDR3 is TGTGCCAGCAGCGAAAGGGGACAGGGGGCAGGAGATACGCAGTATTTT. Translated, it gives CASSERGQGAGDTQYF.